Listed below are T cell receptor beta chains from one sample, sequenced in a study of Ad26.COV2.S vaccination and SARS-CoV-2 variants. TCRdb keeps only in-frame clones here, not all; method: immunoSEQ multiplex PCR. The table lists roughly 450,000 clones, over 75% of them singletons. The starting material was peripheral blood, obtained in a trial of Ad26.COV2.S vaccine versus placebo. The receptor source for this set is a person aged 18-60 years who received the Ad26.COV2.S COVID-19 vaccine or a placebo. The CDR3 runs from the conserved cysteine through the conserved F or W. The D gene is left open where the match is weak. Where a row states a size, it is once, few, many or the class of an expanded clone; other rows omit it.

v_call,d_call,clone_size,j_call,cdr3_nt,cdr3_aa
TRBV7-2,-,-,TRBJ2-1,TGTGCCAGCAGCCCAGGGACTAATGAGCAGTTCTTC,CASSPGTNEQFF
TRBV4-3,TRBD2,-,TRBJ2-2,TGCGCCAGCTGGAGCGGGAGTCGGTCCGGGGAGCTGTTTTTT,CASWSGSRSGELFF
TRBV9,TRBD2,-,TRBJ2-5,TGTGCCAGCAGCGAGGGGCTAGCGGGAGGGGTAGAGACCCAGTACTTC,CASSEGLAGGVETQYF
TRBV5-1,-,-,TRBJ1-1,TGCGCCAGCAGCTTGACAGGGACGGCTGAAGCTTTCTTT,CASSLTGTAEAFF
TRBV4-3,-,-,TRBJ1-4,TGCGCCAGCAGCCTGGGGCGGCATAATGAAAAACTGTTTTTT,CASSLGRHNEKLFF
TRBV19,-,-,TRBJ2-4,TGTGCCAGCCTTTCGACTGAATTAGCCAAAAACATTCAGTACTTC,CASLSTELAKNIQYF
TRBV11-3,-,-,TRBJ1-6,TGTGCCAGCAGCTTAGAGACCAATTCACCCCTCCACTTT,CASSLETNSPLHF
TRBV19,-,-,TRBJ1-6,TGTGCCAGTAGTATGCACAGGGAGCTCTCACCCCTCCACTTT,CASSMHRELSPLHF
TRBV5-5,-,-,TRBJ2-7,TGTGCCAGCAGCTTGTACAGCTCCTACGAGCAGTACTTC,CASSLYSSYEQYF
TRBV6-6,-,-,TRBJ2-7,TGTGCCAGCAGTTTACAGGGAACCTACGAGCAGTACTTC,CASSLQGTYEQYF
TRBV6-6,-,-,TRBJ2-7,TGTGCCAGCAGTTATTCGAGGGGCAGGTCAGCCTACGAGCAGTACTTC,CASSYSRGRSAYEQYF
TRBV7-8,-,few,TRBJ1-2,TGTGCCAGCAGCTTAGTAGAGTCAGGCAATGGCTACACCTTC,CASSLVESGNGYTF
TRBV6-2/TRBV6-3,TRBD2,-,TRBJ2-1,TGTGCCAGCAGTTATTTGACTAGCGGACTTTACAATGAGCAGTTCTTC,CASSYLTSGLYNEQFF
TRBV30,-,-,TRBJ2-2,TGTGCCTGGAGCAGGGCCGGGGAGCTGTTTTTT,CAWSRAGELFF
TRBV15,-,few,TRBJ1-2,TGTGCCACCAGCAGAGCCCGGAGAGATGGCTACACCTTC,CATSRARRDGYTF
TRBV7-8,TRBD2,-,TRBJ2-7,TGTGCCAGCAGCTTAGCCTCAGGGGCGGGAGGGACCTTC,CASSLASGAGGTF
TRBV10-3,-,-,TRBJ2-7,TGTGCCATCAGTGAGTACAGGGACGAGCAGTACTTC,CAISEYRDEQYF
TRBV11-2,TRBD2,once,TRBJ2-3,TGTGCCAGCAGCTTCGGTCTAGCGGGAGCCACCACAGATACGCAGTATTTT,CASSFGLAGATTDTQYF
TRBV6-5,-,-,TRBJ2-7,TGTGCCAGCAGTCTAAGACTAGCCTACGAGCAGTACTTC,CASSLRLAYEQYF
TRBV20-1,-,once,TRBJ2-1,TGCAGTGCTCGGACATTTGGTGAGCAGTTCTTC,CSARTFGEQFF
TRBV5-5,-,-,TRBJ2-7,TGTGCCAGCACCTCGACCGCGACAGGAACTATAAGCTCCTACGAGCAGTACTTC,CASTSTATGTISSYEQYF
TRBV4-1,-,few,TRBJ2-2,TGCGCCAGCAGCCAAACAGAAACAGGCACCGGGGAGCTGTTTTTT,CASSQTETGTGELFF
TRBV7-9,TRBD1,-,TRBJ2-7,TGTGCCAGCAGCTGGAGAAACAGGGGCGAGCAGTACTTC,CASSWRNRGEQYF
TRBV10-1,TRBD2,-,TRBJ2-3,TGCGCCAGCAGCTTAGCGGGAGACGATACGCAGTATTTT,CASSLAGDDTQYF
TRBV18,TRBD1,-,TRBJ2-1,TGTGCCAGCTCACTCGGACAGGGCGAGCAGTTCTTC,CASSLGQGEQFF
TRBV5-4,-,-,TRBJ2-2,TGTGCCAGCAGCCCATTTAACACCGGGGAGCTGTTTTTT,CASSPFNTGELFF
TRBV28,-,-,TRBJ2-3,TGTGCCACCGGGGTTACAGATACGCAGTATTTT,CATGVTDTQYF
TRBV7-8,-,-,TRBJ2-1,TGTGCCAGCAGCTTAGGTAGCTCAGTGCAGTACAATGAGCAGTTCTTC,CASSLGSSVQYNEQFF
TRBV19,-,few,TRBJ1-1,TGTGCCAGTCGGCTAGCTTTCTTT,CASRLAFF
TRBV9,TRBD2,-,TRBJ2-1,TGTGCCAGCAGCGTAGAAGGAAGCGGGATCTACAATGAGCAGTTCTTC,CASSVEGSGIYNEQFF
TRBV9,-,-,TRBJ1-6,TGTGCCAGCAGCTCCCGGACGGGGAATTCACCCCTCCACTTT,CASSSRTGNSPLHF
TRBV2,TRBD1,-,TRBJ2-3,TGTGCCAGCAGTGATAGGGACAGGGGCACAGATACGCAGTATTTT,CASSDRDRGTDTQYF
TRBV7-2,-,-,TRBJ2-1,TGTGCCAGCAGCTTAGGTCCAAACAATGAGCAGTTCTTC,CASSLGPNNEQFF
TRBV12-3/TRBV12-4,-,-,TRBJ2-1,TGTGCCAGCGCTCCAGGGCTCTACAATGAGCAGTTCTTC,CASAPGLYNEQFF
TRBV2,-,-,TRBJ1-1,TGTGCCAGCAGTGTTTCCCTTGGGGGAAGCACTGAAGCTTTCTTT,CASSVSLGGSTEAFF
TRBV7-3,-,once,TRBJ1-4,TGTGCCAGCAGCTTAATGGCAGGCTTTGCGGAAAAACTGTTTTTT,CASSLMAGFAEKLFF
TRBV4-3,-,-,TRBJ2-1,TGCGCCAGCAGCCAAGAGTTGACTCGCTACAATGAGCAGTTCTTC,CASSQELTRYNEQFF
TRBV27,-,-,TRBJ1-2,TGTGCCAGCAGTTTCGGACAGAGCTATGGCTACACCTTC,CASSFGQSYGYTF
TRBV5-1,-,-,TRBJ2-7,TGCGCCAGCAGCTTGGGGACCGTCTCCTACGAGCAGTACTTC,CASSLGTVSYEQYF
TRBV27,-,-,TRBJ2-5,TGTGCCAGCAGTTTTGGCGGGTCGCAAGAGACCCAGTACTTC,CASSFGGSQETQYF
TRBV3-1/TRBV3-2,TRBD1,-,TRBJ1-2,TGTGCCAGCAGCCAAGGGCAGGGGGCGAGGGGCTACACCTTC,CASSQGQGARGYTF
TRBV27,TRBD2,-,TRBJ2-1,TGTGCCAGCAGTTTAGGCCTCTCGGGCCAGCGGGGCAATGAGCAGTTCTTC,CASSLGLSGQRGNEQFF